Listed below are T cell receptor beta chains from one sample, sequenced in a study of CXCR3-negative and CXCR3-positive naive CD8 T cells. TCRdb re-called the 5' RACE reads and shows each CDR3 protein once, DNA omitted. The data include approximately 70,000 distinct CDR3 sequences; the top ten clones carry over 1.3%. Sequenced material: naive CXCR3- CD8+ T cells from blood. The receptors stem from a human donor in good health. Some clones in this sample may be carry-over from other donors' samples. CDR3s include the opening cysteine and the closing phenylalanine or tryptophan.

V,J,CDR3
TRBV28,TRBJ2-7,CASRPAGEAYEQYF
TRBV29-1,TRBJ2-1,CSVLRAGYNEQFF
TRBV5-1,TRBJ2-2,CASSYQGPGELFF
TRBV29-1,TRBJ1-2,CSVVRSDYGYTF
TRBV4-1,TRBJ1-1,CASSHQVTNTEAFF
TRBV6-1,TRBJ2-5,CASSDWEQETQYF
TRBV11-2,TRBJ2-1,CASSLAETEQFF
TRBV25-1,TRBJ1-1,CASSDQGATEAFF
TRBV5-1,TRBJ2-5,CASSLGRDRIQETQYF
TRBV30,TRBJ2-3,CSWTRTGGGGGDTQYF
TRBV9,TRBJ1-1,CASSVGDPHPNTEAFF
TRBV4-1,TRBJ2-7,CASSQAGTGGYEQYF
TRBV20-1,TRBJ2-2,CSARTFTGELFF
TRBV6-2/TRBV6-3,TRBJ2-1,CASSYSQLAGGNEQFF
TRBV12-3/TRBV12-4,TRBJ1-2,CASSLDRDGYTF
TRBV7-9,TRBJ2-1,CASSLSSGGAVVYNEQFF
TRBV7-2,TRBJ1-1,CASSLVGGTGFSTEAFF
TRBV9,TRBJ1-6,CASSAGNQNSPLHF
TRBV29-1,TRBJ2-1,CSVSEGGSYNEQFF
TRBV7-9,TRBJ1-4,CASSLVQGFDEKLFF
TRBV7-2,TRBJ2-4,CASSRDRGQNIQYF
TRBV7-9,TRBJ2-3,CASSMPDTQYF
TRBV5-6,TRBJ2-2,CASSLLHTGELFF
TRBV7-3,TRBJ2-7,CASSHGPLYEQYF
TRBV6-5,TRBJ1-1,CASSPGPEGAFF
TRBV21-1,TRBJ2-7,CASSNRKGQGTGEQYF
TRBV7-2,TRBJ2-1,CASSLEGPGFNEQFF
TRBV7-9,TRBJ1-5,CASSRTATGTGNQPQHF
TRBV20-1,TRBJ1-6,CSAPPRTGGSPLHF
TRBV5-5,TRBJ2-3,CASSGTESSGDTQYF
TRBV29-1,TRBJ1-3,CSVVPLNAGNTIYF
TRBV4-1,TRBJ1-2,CASSQVRGDYGYTF
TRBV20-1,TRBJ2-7,CSAKGENKGFGFYEQYF
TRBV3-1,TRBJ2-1,CASSQDRPGGNSPRFYNEQFF
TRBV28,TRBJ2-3,CASSYTGSTDTQYF
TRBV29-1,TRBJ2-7,CSVRLAGGYEQYF
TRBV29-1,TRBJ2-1,CSVWTEAGGPHEQFF
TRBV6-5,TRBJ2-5,CASSLGTGGTQYF
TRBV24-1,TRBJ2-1,CATSDLPWRGGTINEQFF